The 30 T cell receptor beta chains below were found in one sample sequenced in a study of T cell responses to AZD1222 COVID-19 vaccine. TCRdb keeps only in-frame clones here, not all; method: immunoSEQ multiplex PCR. This sample has about 180,000 clones; almost 90% occur once, and the top ten carry around 10%. The sample here was peripheral blood, taken 28 days after the second AZD1222 dose. These receptors came from an adult who received the AZD1222 COVID-19 vaccine.

This chain's CDR3 is CASSLAQMNTEAFF. Here the CDR3 DNA reads TGTGCCAGCAGCTTAGCACAGATGAACACTGAAGCTTTCTTT. V and J are TRBV7-9 and TRBJ1-1; no clear D gene. V lost 0 bases to trimming and J lost 0 bases, with 5 bases between them. Per the germline V gene, CDR1 is SEHNR and CDR2 is FQNEAQ (reference sequence). This CDR3 comprises 14 residues.

The CDR3 nucleotides read TGTGCCAGCAGCTCGGGACGAACCGCTTTTAACACTGAAGCTTTCTTT. It codes for CASSSGRTAFNTEAFF. This chain uses TRBV5-6 with TRBJ1-1; D might be TRBD1 (5 bases). V was trimmed by 3 bases and J by 2 bases, leaving 17 bases between them. The CDR3 is made up of 16 amino acids. Germline loops: CDR1 SGHDT, CDR2 YYEEEE.

The rearrangement joins TRBV6-5 to TRBJ1-1; perhaps TRBD1 as D (5 bases). Per the germline V gene, CDR1 is MNHEY and CDR2 is SVGAGI. Trimming cost V 7 bases and J 1 base, with 10 bases left between them. This CDR3 region has 13 residues. The CDR3 here is CASNGAANTEAFF. In DNA form, the CDR3 reads TGTGCCAGCAACGGGGCCGCGAACACTGAAGCTTTCTTT.

CDR3 coding DNA: TGTGCCAGCAGCTTTATAACCCCGAGCACAGATACGCAGTATTTT. This translates into CASSFITPSTDTQYF. The chain couples TRBV5-8 to TRBJ2-3, with D hard to call. Trimming cost V 2 bases and J 0 bases, with 10 bases left between them. Germline-derived CDR1 and CDR2 are SGHTS and YDEGEE. The CDR3 extends over 15 amino acids.

The J gene is TRBJ1-3, the V gene TRBV11-2; 7 bases agree with TRBD1. This CDR3 is 15 amino acids long. After removal of 5 bases from V and 0 bases from J, the junction contained 4 bases not matched to a gene. The V gene's germline CDR1 is SGHAT and CDR2 FQNNGV. For the CDR3, the DNA is TGTGCCAGCAGCGGGACAGCCTTCTCTGGAAACACCATATATTTT. Translating it yields CASSGTAFSGNTIYF.

The V and J genes are TRBV6-1 and TRBJ2-2, with 11 bases matching TRBD2. The length of the CDR3 is 14 residues. J lost 5 bases, V lost 6 bases, and 2 bases had no gene match. Germline CDR1 and CDR2: MNHNS and SASEGT. CDR3 loop: CASSGLAGTGELFF. The DNA for the CDR3 is TGTGCCAGCAGCGGACTAGCGGGTACCGGGGAGCTGTTTTTT.

The chain employs TRBV3-1 (or the pseudogene TRBV3-2) and TRBJ2-2; 10 nucleotides agree with TRBD2. Germline V lookup: CDR1 LGHDT, CDR2 YNNKEL (reference sequence). The CDR3 is 15 amino acids. The trim removed 3 bases at V and 7 bases at J, leaving 5 bases unmatched. The CDR3 loop is CASSQLAGDVGELFF. The CDR3 coding sequence is TGTGCCAGCAGCCAGCTAGCGGGGGACGTCGGGGAGCTGTTTTTT.

The V and J genes are TRBV5-4 and TRBJ2-1; 9 bases are a match to TRBD2. Germline loops: CDR1 SGHNT, CDR2 YYREEE (reference sequence). The CDR3 sequence is 16 residues long. J was trimmed by 7 bases and V by 6 bases; bases with no gene match: 14. The CDR3: CASTTGIRGGANEQFF. The CDR3 DNA is TGTGCCAGCACCACGGGCATCCGCGGGGGGGCGAATGAGCAGTTCTTC. The variable domain in full, with the rest retrieved from reference TRBV5-4 and TRBJ2-1, is ETGVTQSPTHLIKTRGQQVTLRCSSQSGHNTVSWYQQALGQGPQFIFQYYREEENGRGNFPPRFSGLQFPNYSSELNVNALELDDSALYLCASTTGIRGGANEQFFGPGTRLTVL.

This clone showed up just once. The V gene is TRBV28, the J gene TRBJ2-4; D may match TRBD1 or TRBD2 (5 bases each). This CDR3 comprises 18 residues. CDR1 MDHEN and CDR2 SYDVKM come from the germline V gene. Trimming took off 1 base at V and 1 base at J, with 17 bases between the two ends. CDR3 in amino acids: CASSLFGTQRVAKNIQYF. In DNA, the CDR3 is TGTGCCAGCAGTTTATTTGGGACGCAGCGCGTGGCCAAAAACATTCAGTACTTC.

The rearrangement uses TRBV6-5 and TRBJ1-1; D is undetermined. The CDR3 is made up of 13 amino acids. From germline, CDR1 is MNHEY and CDR2 SVGAGI. Trimming removed 6 bases at V and 3 bases at J, with 11 bases between. The CDR3 sequence: CASSLTLDTEAFF. The CDR3 nucleotides are TGTGCCAGCAGCCTGACTCTGGACACTGAAGCTTTCTTT.

V usage is TRBV3-1 (or the pseudogene TRBV3-2) and J usage is TRBJ2-5, with 10 positions matching TRBD2. In germline, CDR1 is LGHDT, CDR2 YNNKEL (reference sequence). This CDR3 has 15 amino acids. The J segment lost 4 bases and the V segment lost 4 bases, leaving 6 bases of the junction unmatched. CDR3 residues: CASSRSGGLGETQYF. CDR3 sequence (DNA): TGTGCCAGCAGCCGTAGCGGGGGGCTGGGAGAGACCCAGTACTTC.

This clone has only one observation. This chain connects TRBV5-3 to TRBJ2-1; weak D call: TRBD2 (5 bases). TRBV5-3 is marked as an open reading frame, function uncertain. CDR3 length: 15 residues. With 4 bases removed from V and 5 bases from J, the gap between germline ends came to 16 bases. Written as DNA, the CDR3 is TGTGCCAGAAGCCTCGGACTCCCGAAAGACAATGAGCAGTTCTTC. It yields the protein CARSLGLPKDNEQFF.

CDR3 bases: TGTGCCAGTAGTATAGCCCCACAACAGGGGGCACGCAATCAGCCCCAGCATTTT. Protein: CASSIAPQQGARNQPQHF. V is TRBV19 and J is TRBJ1-5, with 9 bases identical to TRBD1. There are 18 residues in the CDR3. With 1 base clipped from V and 2 bases from J, the junction kept 9 bases outside the gene matches. The germline V gene encodes CDR1 LNHDA and CDR2 SQIVND (reference sequence).

V gene TRBV19 combines with J gene TRBJ1-1, with a weak D call TRBD1 (5 bases). V lost 5 bases, J lost 7 bases, and 26 bases lay in between. The germline CDR1 and CDR2 sequences are LNHDA and SQIVND (reference sequence). The CDR3 length is 17 residues. This chain's CDR3 is CASSVGRGAISPFEAFF. Here the CDR3 DNA reads TGTGCCAGTAGTGTTGGTAGAGGGGCAATTTCCCCTTTTGAAGCTTTCTTT.

The DNA for the CDR3 is TGCGCCAGCAGGGCCGGGACAGGGGATGCTTTCTTT. Encoded protein: CASRAGTGDAFF. The chain recombines TRBV10-1 with TRBJ1-1; 10 bases agree with TRBD1. There are 12 residues in the CDR3. Germline V lookup: CDR1 WNHNN, CDR2 SYGVQD (reference sequence). V was pared by 6 bases and J by 11 bases, with 6 bases of the junction left unmatched.

This clone was picked up one time. The genes are TRBV5-1 and TRBJ2-2; TRBD2 aligns across 8 bases. V trimming: 2 bases; J trimming: 0 bases; junction bases outside the gene matches: 0. Germline V CDR1 and CDR2: SGHRS, YFSETQ. CDR3 length: 15 amino acids. Here the CDR3 DNA reads TGCGCCAGCAGCTTTAGCGGGGCGAACACCGGGGAGCTGTTTTTT. Amino acid sequence: CASSFSGANTGELFF.

The V and J genes are TRBV19 and TRBJ2-5; 7 nucleotides line up with TRBD2. Germline-derived CDR1 and CDR2 are LNHDA and SQIVND (reference sequence). After removal of 6 bases from V and 5 bases from J, the junction contained 3 bases not matched to a gene. The CDR3 covers 12 residues. The CDR3 DNA is TGTGCCAGTAGAGACGGGGGGGAGACCCAGTACTTC. Protein: CASRDGGETQYF.

The CDR3 protein is CASSGQGINYGYTF. CDR3 sequence (DNA): TGTGCCAGTAGTGGACAGGGAATCAACTATGGCTACACCTTC. V usage is TRBV19 and J usage is TRBJ1-2; 8 positions agree with TRBD1. The germline V gene has CDR1 LNHDA and CDR2 SQIVND (reference sequence). The V and J ends lost 5 bases and 2 bases, in that order; junction bases with no gene match: 4. The CDR3 totals 14 residues. Together with reference TRBV19 and TRBJ1-2, the CDR3 gives the full variable domain: DGGITQSPKYLFRKEGQNVTLSCEQNLNHDAMYWYRQDPGQGLRLIYYSQIVNDFQKGDIAEGYSVSREKKESFPLTVTSAQKNPTAFYLCASSGQGINYGYTFGSGTRLTVV.

The chain recombines TRBV7-9 with TRBJ1-6; D unresolved. The CDR3 extends over 16 amino acids. CDR1 and CDR2 (germline): SEHNR, FQNEAQ (reference sequence). The V and J ends lost 2 bases and 0 bases respectively, with 8 bases between them. The chain's CDR3 is CASSLFGVSYNSPLHF. The DNA for the CDR3 is TGTGCCAGCAGCTTATTTGGGGTCTCCTATAATTCACCCCTCCACTTT.

The chain uses TRBV29-1 and TRBJ1-4; D is unresolved. The length of the CDR3 is 16 residues. Trimming took off 6 bases at V and 8 bases at J, with 25 bases between the two ends. CDR1 and CDR2 from the germline V gene are SQVTM and ANQGSEA. Here the CDR3 DNA reads TGCAGCGTGGCCCAAATTGGGTCTTCCAGAGGGGAAAAACTGTTTTTT. Its protein product is CSVAQIGSSRGEKLFF.

This clone has just a few counts. The chain uses TRBV27 and TRBJ1-1, with D possibly TRBD1 on 5 matching bases. The CDR3 is 13 residues long. V was trimmed by 11 bases and J by 0 bases, leaving 13 bases between them. CDR1 is MNHEY and CDR2 is SMNVEV in the germline V gene (reference sequence). The CDR3 region is CAWGGRVNTEAFF. The CDR3 DNA reads TGTGCCTGGGGCGGGAGGGTGAACACTGAAGCTTTCTTT.

The gene calls are TRBV28 and TRBJ2-1; D perhaps matches TRBD2 (5 bases). Germline values: CDR1 MDHEN, CDR2 SYDVKM. V lost 3 bases, J lost 1 base, and 7 bases lay in between. The CDR3 loop spans 14 amino acids. The CDR3 nucleotides are TGTGCCAGCAGTTTCGGCGGGTCCTACAATGAGCAGTTCTTC. It codes for CASSFGGSYNEQFF.

The rearrangement uses TRBV5-1 and TRBJ1-5, with D possibly TRBD1 on 5 matching bases. Germline V lookup: CDR1 SGHRS, CDR2 YFSETQ. CDR3 length: 14 residues. Trimming shortened V by 6 bases and J by 2 bases, and 12 bases separated the two germline ends. CDR3 amino acids: CASKWDVGNQPQHF. CDR3 in DNA: TGCGCCAGCAAGTGGGACGTGGGCAATCAGCCCCAGCATTTT.

The rearrangement links TRBV7-2 to TRBJ2-2, with no clear D. The V gene lost 2 bases and the J gene lost 2 bases, with 9 bases spanning the gap. Germline CDR1 reads SGHTA; CDR2 reads FQGNSA. The CDR3 contains 15 residues. The CDR3: CASSLNGPNTGELFF. In DNA, the CDR3 is TGTGCCAGCAGCTTAAACGGACCTAACACCGGGGAGCTGTTTTTT.

V gene TRBV7-6 combines with J gene TRBJ1-1; 9 bases align to TRBD1. V dropped 4 bases and J dropped 2; count of bases not matched to a gene: 5. Germline assignment: CDR1 SGHVS and CDR2 FNYEAQ. This CDR3 has 15 amino acids. The CDR3 bases are TGTGCCAGCAGCTCGACAGGGGGGTTTAACACTGAAGCTTTCTTT. This gives the protein CASSSTGGFNTEAFF.

In its sample, this clone was seen a few times. The chain recombines TRBV11-1 with TRBJ2-2; 9 bases agree with TRBD1. Germline V lookup: CDR1 SGHAT, CDR2 FQDESV (reference sequence). With V trimmed by 4 bases and J by 3 bases, 6 bases remained unmatched. This CDR3 is built from 16 residues. In DNA, the CDR3 is TGTGCCAGCAGCTCCCGGACAGGGGCGGACACCGGGGAGCTGTTTTTT. Encoded protein: CASSSRTGADTGELFF.

This chain uses TRBV11-2 with TRBJ1-6, with D perhaps matching TRBD1 (5 bases). V lost 2 bases, J lost 9 bases, and 11 bases lay in between. The length of the CDR3 is 14 residues. Per the germline V gene, CDR1 is SGHAT and CDR2 is FQNNGV. CDR3: CASSLWEGFSPLHF. CDR3 nucleotide sequence: TGTGCCAGCAGCTTATGGGAGGGGTTTTCACCCCTCCACTTT.

Here the CDR3 reads CAISAGRENYGYTF. The CDR3 nucleotides are TGTGCCATCAGTGCCGGCAGGGAGAACTATGGCTACACCTTC. The chain joins TRBV10-3 to TRBJ1-2; TRBD1 might be the D (5 bases). The CDR3 extends over 14 amino acids. The germline CDR1 and CDR2 sequences are ENHRY and SYGVKD. Trimming took off 4 bases at V and 2 bases at J, with 11 bases between the two ends.

This chain joins TRBV19 and TRBJ2-7, with D possibly being TRBD1 (6 bases). Trimming took off 4 bases at V and 1 base at J, with 8 bases between the two ends. This CDR3 comprises 13 residues. Germline values: CDR1 LNHDA, CDR2 SQIVND (reference sequence). The CDR3 spells CASSTQGSYEQYF. As DNA, the CDR3 is TGTGCCAGTAGTACCCAGGGGTCCTACGAGCAGTACTTC.

The chain carries TRBV2 and TRBJ2-7; D possibly corresponds to TRBD1 (5 bases). Trimming removed 7 bases at V and 5 bases at J, with 15 bases between. CDR1 is SNHLY, CDR2 FYNNEI, per germline. CDR3 length: 13 amino acids. The CDR3 spells CASIKDTQDEQYF. Here the CDR3 DNA reads TGTGCCAGCATCAAGGACACTCAAGACGAGCAGTACTTC.